Following are 24 T cell receptor beta chains from one sample sequenced in a study of OX40 agonist ivuxolimab in advanced cancers. The library came from the immunoSEQ multiplex PCR assay. TCRdb took this table from immuneACCESS and kept in-frame rearrangements with V and J called. Such tables lack part of the clones; where checked against another copy, unresolved V genes explain under half of the gap, and the rest is unexplained. This sample lists some 70,000 clones; 80% were detected once. The ten top clones hold 0.95% to 1.5% of the sample. The sample was CD4+ or CD8+ T cells sorted from blood, taken in a trial of the OX40 agonist ivuxolimab. These receptors were collected from an adult with an advanced solid tumor such as melanoma, head and neck, liver or kidney cancer.

The rearrangement uses TRBV7-9 and TRBJ1-4; 7 bases are a match to TRBD1. The CDR3 consists of 15 residues. The V gene's germline CDR1 is SEHNR and CDR2 FQNEAQ (reference sequence). Trimming at V came to 3 bases and at J to 6 bases, leaving 7 bases not matched to a gene. CDR3 amino acids: CASSFVRQGDEKLFF. The DNA for the CDR3 is TGTGCCAGCAGCTTTGTTAGACAGGGTGATGAAAAACTGTTTTTT.

V and J are TRBV6-5 and TRBJ1-5; D unresolved. V was pared by 5 bases and J by 0 bases, with 8 bases between. The CDR3 extends over 14 amino acids. Germline values: CDR1 MNHEY, CDR2 SVGAGI. Here the CDR3 reads CASSSLASNQPQHF. The CDR3 DNA follows: TGTGCCAGCAGTAGCCTCGCTAGCAATCAGCCCCAGCATTTT.

The V call is TRBV7-8, the J call TRBJ2-7; D remains ambiguous. The CDR3 is 13 amino acids. V lost 2 bases, J lost 6 bases, and 11 bases lay in between. Per germline, CDR1 SGHVS and CDR2 FQNEAQ. CDR3 coding DNA: TGTGCCAGCAGCTTAATCGTGAACGGCGAGCAGTACTTC. Amino acid sequence: CASSLIVNGEQYF.

This chain uses TRBV6-1 with TRBJ2-2; weak D call: TRBD1 (6 bases). The CDR3 extends over 16 amino acids. In germline, CDR1 is MNHNS, CDR2 SASEGT. The germline V and J ends were trimmed by 8 bases and 7 bases, with 23 bases remaining between them. The CDR3 region is CASGVGRQGWHGELFF. CDR3 coding DNA: TGTGCCAGCGGTGTTGGTCGGCAGGGGTGGCACGGGGAGCTGTTTTTT.

The CDR3 reads CASSYQGGGYTF. CDR3 nucleotides: TGTGCCAGCAGCTACCAGGGGGGTGGCTACACCTTC. V usage is TRBV5-6 and J usage is TRBJ1-2, with 7 bases identical to TRBD1. The CDR3 has 12 amino acids. Germline CDR1 is SGHDT and CDR2 is YYEEEE. V lost 3 bases to trimming and J lost 7 bases; unmatched junction nucleotides: 3.

This clone is judged medium-sized. This chain uses TRBV10-1 with TRBJ2-5; a weak D match, TRBD1 (6 bases). The V gene lost 6 bases and the J gene lost 1 base, with 12 bases spanning the gap. Per the germline V gene, CDR1 is WNHNN and CDR2 is SYGVQD (reference sequence). This CDR3 has 14 amino acids. CDR3 nucleotides: TGCGCCAGCAGAAATCAACAGGGCCAAGAGACCCAGTACTTC. It specifies CASRNQQGQETQYF.

V and J are TRBV2 and TRBJ1-2, with D possibly matching TRBD1 (5 bases). Trimming pared 7 bases from V and 1 base from J, leaving 13 bases between. Germline lookup yields CDR1 SNHLY and CDR2 FYNNEI. The CDR3 loop spans 14 amino acids. The chain's CDR3 is CASTGQNYNYGYTF. The CDR3 nucleotides are TGTGCCAGCACCGGACAAAACTATAACTATGGCTACACCTTC.

CDR3 amino acids: CASKTGPRENEQYF. The CDR3 DNA reads as TGCGCCAGTAAAACAGGGCCCAGGGAAAACGAGCAGTACTTC. The chain uses TRBV5-1 and TRBJ2-7; possibly TRBD1 for D (6 bases). V gave up 8 bases and J gave up 5 bases, with 20 bases separating them. The CDR3 extends over 14 amino acids. Germline V gene data show CDR1 as SGHRS and CDR2 as YFSETQ.

The CDR3 coding sequence is TGTGCCAGCAGCTTAGGTATAGGGGGCTGGGATACGCAGTATTTT. This gives the protein CASSLGIGGWDTQYF. The chain couples TRBV7-2 to TRBJ2-3, with TRBD1 matching over 7 bases. With 1 base clipped from V and 6 bases from J, the junction kept 7 bases outside the gene matches. Germline lookup yields CDR1 SGHTA and CDR2 FQGNSA. There are 15 residues in the CDR3.

This chain uses TRBV4-3 with TRBJ2-7; D tentatively reads TRBD1 or TRBD2 (6 bases each). V was pared by 1 base and J by 7 bases, with 20 bases between. This CDR3 contains 16 residues. From germline, CDR1 is LGHNA and CDR2 YSLEER. The CDR3, as DNA: TGCGCCAGCAGCCAAGTTGGCCGGGGGCGTCCGAGGGAGCAGTACTTC. It yields the protein CASSQVGRGRPREQYF.

The J gene is TRBJ2-7, the V gene TRBV14; no reliable D call. Trimming cost V 0 bases and J 3 bases, with 15 bases left between them. CDR1 is SGHDN, CDR2 FVKESK, per germline. The CDR3 runs to 16 residues. The chain's CDR3 is CASSQDFGVLRYEQYF. DNA of the CDR3: TGTGCCAGCAGCCAAGATTTTGGAGTCCTCCGCTACGAGCAGTACTTC.

This chain uses TRBV20-1 with TRBJ2-1, with D unclear. The CDR3 totals 11 residues. The V end was cut by 1 base, the J end by 9 bases, with 7 bases between. The germline CDR1 and CDR2 sequences are DFQATT and SNEGSKA (reference sequence). CDR3 DNA: TGCAGTGCTAGAGCGGCGACTGAGCAGTTCTTC. Its translation: CSARAATEQFF.

The chain has TRBV7-2 and TRBJ1-5, with unresolved D. Per germline, CDR1 SGHTA and CDR2 FQGNSA. V lost 1 base and J 1 base, leaving 11 bases between the germline ends. This CDR3 has 16 amino acids. This chain's CDR3 is CASSLGRFGSNQPQHF. The CDR3 bases are TGTGCCAGCAGCTTAGGTAGATTTGGCAGCAATCAGCCCCAGCATTTT.

The rearrangement uses TRBV5-1 and TRBJ2-3; D possibly uses TRBD1 or TRBD2 (5 bases each). The CDR3 extends over 14 amino acids. Deletions cut 3 bases from V and 2 bases from J, with 10 bases between. Germline CDR1 and CDR2: SGHRS and YFSETQ. This CDR3 is CASSWGPSTDTQYF. Here the CDR3 DNA reads TGCGCCAGCAGCTGGGGACCGTCCACAGATACGCAGTATTTT.

In DNA form, the CDR3 reads TGTGCCTGGACAATGCGCTCCACGAAATACACTGAAGCTTTCTTT. This translates into CAWTMRSTKYTEAFF. This chain joins TRBV30 and TRBJ1-1; D is undetermined. Germline V lookup: CDR1 GTSNPN, CDR2 SVGIG (reference sequence). The germline V and J ends were trimmed by 4 bases and 3 bases, with 18 bases remaining between them. This CDR3 is built from 15 residues. Together with reference TRBV30 and TRBJ1-1, the CDR3 gives the full variable domain: SQTIHQWPATLVQPVGSPLSLECTVEGTSNPNLYWYRQAAGRGLQLLFYSVGIGQISSEVPQNLSASRPQDRQFILSSKKLLLSDSGFYLCAWTMRSTKYTEAFFGQGTRLTVV.

This CDR3 reads CASSLSQGVGYGYTF. The CDR3 DNA reads as TGTGCCAGCAGTTTATCACAGGGAGTCGGCTATGGCTACACCTTC. The chain combines TRBV27 with TRBJ1-2, with D perhaps matching TRBD1 (6 bases). V was cut by 0 bases and J by 4 bases, with 12 bases left in between. Germline values: CDR1 MNHEY, CDR2 SMNVEV (reference sequence). This CDR3 is 15 amino acids long.

This clone was seen a few times. The chain is built from TRBV19 and TRBJ1-1, with D hard to call. The V end lost 7 bases, the J end lost 5 bases, and 14 bases lay between the germline ends. Germline CDR1 reads LNHDA; CDR2 reads SQIVND (reference sequence). The CDR3 length is 13 residues. The CDR3 protein is CASTIRGGTEAFF. The DNA of the CDR3 is TGTGCCAGTACCATACGGGGAGGGACTGAAGCTTTCTTT.

The gene calls are TRBV11-3 and TRBJ1-2; TRBD1 aligns across 9 bases. CDR3 size: 13 residues. The J segment lost 6 bases and the V segment lost 1 base, leaving 0 bases of the junction unmatched. The germline CDR1 and CDR2 sequences are SGHNT and YENEEA. CDR3 coding DNA: TGTGCCAGCAGCTTAGGGACAGGGGATGGCTACACCTTC. It encodes CASSLGTGDGYTF. The variable domain in full, with the rest retrieved from reference TRBV11-3 and TRBJ1-2, is EAGVVQSPRYKIIEKKQPVAFWCNPISGHNTLYWYLQNLGQGPELLIRYENEEAVDDSQLPKDRFSAERLKGVDSTLKIQPAELGDSAVYLCASSLGTGDGYTFGSGTRLTVV.

This clone was seen just once. The rearrangement joins TRBV19 to TRBJ2-1; D unresolved. The length of the CDR3 is 14 residues. Germline-derived CDR1 and CDR2 are LNHDA and SQIVND (reference sequence). The germline V and J ends were trimmed by 6 bases and 1 base, with 10 bases remaining between them. This CDR3 is CASSRSSSYNEQFF. The CDR3 region has the DNA TGTGCCAGTAGCCGGAGCTCGTCCTACAATGAGCAGTTCTTC.

The chain is built from TRBV5-1 and TRBJ2-7; no definite D call. Germline assignment: CDR1 SGHRS and CDR2 YFSETQ. The CDR3 loop spans 13 amino acids. V was cut by 0 bases and J by 7 bases, with 11 bases left in between. In DNA form, the CDR3 reads TGCGCCAGCAGCTTGGAGCCAGAGAGTGAGCAGTACTTC. Protein sequence: CASSLEPESEQYF.

This rearrangement joins TRBV6-6 to TRBJ1-2; tentatively, D is TRBD1 (6 bases). Germline lookup yields CDR1 MNHNY and CDR2 SVGAGI (reference sequence). The CDR3 is 13 amino acids. The V gene lost 5 bases and the J gene lost 10 bases, with 17 bases spanning the gap. CDR3 in DNA: TGTGCCAGCAGTCCTACAGGGAAAGCCTACTACACCTTC. Protein product: CASSPTGKAYYTF.

This clone was seen repeatedly, ten times or more. The chain links TRBV5-4 to TRBJ1-2; D is perhaps TRBD1 (6 bases). The CDR3 has 16 residues. Between the trimmed V and J ends, which lost 2 bases and 0 bases, there was a span of 14 bases. Germline CDR1 SGHNT, CDR2 YYREEE (reference sequence). The CDR3 loop reads CASSLVRGDANYGYTF. The CDR3 DNA is TGTGCCAGCAGCTTAGTTAGGGGGGACGCTAACTATGGCTACACCTTC. Full variable domain (outside the CDR3, taken from reference TRBV5-4 and TRBJ1-2): ETGVTQSPTHLIKTRGQQVTLRCSSQSGHNTVSWYQQALGQGPQFIFQYYREEENGRGNFPPRFSGLQFPNYSSELNVNALELDDSALYLCASSLVRGDANYGYTFGSGTRLTVV.

This sequence joins TRBV15 and TRBJ2-6; 7 nucleotides align to TRBD1. Germline lookup yields CDR1 LNHNV and CDR2 YYDKDF (reference sequence). V dropped 5 bases and J dropped 7; count of bases not matched to a gene: 8. This CDR3 is built from 15 residues. The CDR3 is CATSGDRVGANVLTF. The CDR3, as DNA: TGTGCCACCAGCGGCGACAGGGTGGGTGCCAACGTCCTGACTTTC.

The V and J genes are TRBV30 and TRBJ1-6, with TRBD1 matching 8 bases. The CDR3 is made up of 12 amino acids. Germline-derived CDR1 and CDR2 are GTSNPN and SVGIG (reference sequence). V gave up 5 bases and J gave up 13 bases; unmatched junction bases: 7. The CDR3, as DNA: TGTGCCTGGGGACAGGGACACGTCCCCCTCCACTTT. Its protein product is CAWGQGHVPLHF.